Below are 30 T cell receptor beta chains sequenced from a single sample in a study of blood T cell repertoires in COVID-19. The protocol was immunoSEQ multiplex PCR, while the TCRdb copy is restricted to in-frame clones and leaves out a portion. The data show 65,000 to 90,000 clones, 90% seen once. Input material: peripheral blood. These receptors were taken from a human donor in a cohort sampled during active COVID-19.

The chain joins TRBV28 to TRBJ1-1, with unresolved D. Per the germline V gene, CDR1 is MDHEN and CDR2 is SYDVKM. The V end lost 0 bases, the J end lost 6 bases, and 11 bases lay between the germline ends. CDR3 length: 14 amino acids. As DNA, the CDR3 is TGTGCCAGCAGTTTATGGGGTGAGGGCTCTGAAGCTTTCTTT. This sequence encodes CASSLWGEGSEAFF.

The V call is TRBV7-2, the J call TRBJ1-2; perhaps TRBD1 as D (5 bases). The germline CDR1 and CDR2 sequences are SGHTA and FQGNSA. Trimming left V 5 bases short and J 0 bases short, with 10 bases between. This CDR3 contains 14 residues. The DNA for the CDR3 is TGTGCCAGCAGCACAGGACGTACTAACTATGGCTACACCTTC. Its protein is CASSTGRTNYGYTF. Using reference TRBV7-2 and TRBJ1-2 for the parts outside the CDR3, the full variable domain is GAGVSQSPSNKVTEKGKDVELRCDPISGHTALYWYRQSLGQGLEFLIYFQGNSAPDKSGLPSDRFSAERTGGSVSTLTIQRTQQEDSAVYLCASSTGRTNYGYTFGSGTRLTVV.

Written as DNA, the CDR3 is TGTGCCAGCAGCTTAGGAGTCGGCAGGGGGTGGAGTGGCTACACCTTC. Translated, it gives CASSLGVGRGWSGYTF. The chain has TRBV7-2 and TRBJ1-2; 7 bases match TRBD1. With 1 base clipped from V and 7 bases from J, the junction kept 12 bases outside the gene matches. Germline V lookup: CDR1 SGHTA, CDR2 FQGNSA. This CDR3 comprises 16 residues.

This chain uses TRBV5-4 with TRBJ1-1; 9 bases match TRBD1. The CDR3 runs 15 residues. Germline V CDR1 and CDR2: SGHNT, YYREEE (reference sequence). The V and J ends lost 4 bases and 5 bases, in that order; junction bases with no gene match: 9. The CDR3 loop reads CASSVPGQGKTEAFF. The CDR3 region has the DNA TGTGCCAGCAGCGTACCGGGACAGGGAAAGACTGAAGCTTTCTTT.

V is TRBV10-2 and J is TRBJ2-2, with D hard to call. V was trimmed by 0 bases and J by 6 bases, leaving 11 bases between them. The germline gives CDR1 WSHSY, CDR2 SAAADI. This CDR3 is built from 15 residues. Written as DNA, the CDR3 is TGCGCCAGCAGTGAGTCAGCCCCGTTACCCGGGGAGCTGTTTTTT. It is translated as CASSESAPLPGELFF.

The chain recombines TRBV12-3 or TRBV12-4 with TRBJ1-2, with 7 bases aligning to TRBD1. The trim removed 3 bases at V and 8 bases at J, leaving 6 bases unmatched. The CDR3 extends over 13 amino acids. The DNA of the CDR3 is TGTGCCAGCAGTTTGAGGGACAGATACGGCTACACCTTC. Amino acid sequence: CASSLRDRYGYTF.

The J gene is TRBJ2-1, the V gene TRBV7-2, with TRBD2 identical over 8 bases. This CDR3 region has 16 residues. The germline V gene encodes CDR1 SGHTA and CDR2 FQGNSA. Trimming took 3 bases from V and 3 from J; bases not matched to a gene: 7. The CDR3 is CASSFQAGVDYNEQFF. Written as DNA, the CDR3 is TGTGCCAGCAGCTTCCAAGCGGGGGTGGACTACAATGAGCAGTTCTTC.

V is TRBV7-2 and J is TRBJ1-5, with D possibly being TRBD1 (5 bases). CDR1 and CDR2 (germline): SGHTA, FQGNSA. The V end was cut by 2 bases, the J end by 5 bases, with 7 bases between. This CDR3 has 13 residues. CDR3 region: CASSLLGDQPQHF. The CDR3 DNA reads as TGTGCCAGCAGCTTATTAGGGGATCAGCCCCAGCATTTT.

The chain is built from TRBV6-5 and TRBJ1-2, with 8 bases matching TRBD1. The CDR3 is 13 residues long. With 7 bases clipped from V and 4 bases from J, the junction kept 5 bases outside the gene matches. Germline V gene lookup returns CDR1 MNHEY and CDR2 SVGAGI. CDR3 sequence: CASKETGAYGYTF. The CDR3 DNA sequence: TGTGCCAGCAAGGAGACAGGGGCCTATGGCTACACCTTC.

This chain connects TRBV6-5 to TRBJ1-5; D possibly corresponds to TRBD1 (5 bases). The CDR3 has 14 amino acids. V was shortened by 5 bases and J by 0 bases, with 8 bases between the two germline ends. The V gene's germline CDR1 is MNHEY and CDR2 SVGAGI. Here the CDR3 DNA reads TGTGCCAGCAGTACACAGGATAGCAATCAGCCCCAGCATTTT. It specifies CASSTQDSNQPQHF.

The V and J genes are TRBV21-1 and TRBJ1-4; the D segment call TRBD1 is taken from the table without a DNA check. TRBV21-1 is given as a pseudogene. The length of the CDR3 is 18 residues. CDR3 residues: CASRTRSAGGAGNEKLFF. Here the CDR3 DNA reads TGTGCCAGCAGGACCCGGTCGGCAGGGGGCGCGGGGAATGAAAAACTGTTTTTT.

The chain recombines TRBV10-3 with TRBJ2-3; TRBD2 aligns across 9 bases. J gave up 2 bases and V 4 bases, and 4 bases lay outside the gene matches. Germline CDR1 ENHRY, CDR2 SYGVKD. The CDR3 loop spans 15 amino acids. The CDR3 reads CAISVGTSITDTQYF. The DNA for the CDR3 is TGTGCCATCAGTGTCGGGACTAGCATCACAGATACGCAGTATTTT.

V is TRBV6-2 or TRBV6-3 and J is TRBJ2-5; tentatively, D is TRBD2 (5 bases). The CDR3 is made up of 13 amino acids. Germline V gives CDR1 MNHEY, CDR2 SVGEGT. The V and J ends lost 6 bases and 1 base respectively, with 9 bases between them. The CDR3 bases are TGTGCCAGCAGCCCGGACTTCCAAGAGACCCAGTACTTC. Protein product: CASSPDFQETQYF.

The rearrangement uses TRBV27 and TRBJ1-5, with TRBD1 identical over 9 bases. V lost 3 bases, J lost 6 bases, and 6 bases stayed unmatched. The CDR3 length is 15 residues. Germline CDR1 MNHEY, CDR2 SMNVEV (reference sequence). CDR3 bases: TGTGCCAGCAGTTTCACGGGACAGGGAAGTCAGCCCCAGCATTTT. Its protein is CASSFTGQGSQPQHF.

This clone was counted a few times. The rearrangement uses TRBV4-3 and TRBJ1-1; D gene uncertain. Germline CDR1 is LGHNA and CDR2 is YSLEER. CDR3 length equals 15 residues. V lost 5 bases to trimming and J lost 0 bases, with 13 bases between them. CDR3 loop: CASSFEVQVNTEAFF. The CDR3 DNA reads TGCGCCAGCAGCTTCGAAGTTCAGGTGAACACTGAAGCTTTCTTT.

The chain uses TRBV5-5 and TRBJ1-1; D remains ambiguous. The CDR3 extends over 13 amino acids. The germline V and J ends were trimmed by 5 bases and 0 bases, with 8 bases remaining between them. CDR1 and CDR2 (germline): SGHKS, YYEKEE (reference sequence). The CDR3 spells CASRADLNTEAFF. The CDR3 nucleotides are TGTGCCAGCAGAGCCGACTTGAACACTGAAGCTTTCTTT.

The CDR3 spells CASSLVPPGSSGNTIYF. The CDR3 nucleotides are TGTGCCAGCAGTCTCGTCCCCCCGGGGAGCTCTGGAAACACCATATATTTT. This chain connects TRBV6-6 to TRBJ1-3, with D unresolved. Between the trimmed V and J ends, which lost 5 bases and 0 bases, there was a span of 17 bases. The CDR3 sequence is 17 residues long. Looked up from germline, CDR1 is MNHNY and CDR2 is SVGAGI (reference sequence).

The V gene is TRBV7-2, the J gene TRBJ2-1; 7 bases map to TRBD2. The V segment lost 0 bases and the J segment 4 bases; nucleotides outside the gene matches: 3. CDR1 and CDR2 (germline): SGHTA, FQGNSA. CDR3 size: 15 residues. The CDR3 nucleotides are TGTGCCAGCAGCTTAGCGGGGGGGAATTACAATGAGCAGTTCTTC. Encoded protein: CASSLAGGNYNEQFF.

J is TRBJ1-5 and V is TRBV3-1 (or the pseudogene TRBV3-2); TRBD1 matches 7 bases. V was pared by 4 bases and J by 4 bases, with 4 bases of the junction left unmatched. The CDR3 totals 14 residues. Germline lookup yields CDR1 LGHDT and CDR2 YNNKEL (reference sequence). Here the CDR3 reads CASSRDRLNQPQHF. CDR3 in DNA: TGTGCCAGCAGCCGGGACAGATTGAATCAGCCCCAGCATTTT.

J is TRBJ1-1 and V is TRBV6-2 or TRBV6-3; D not certain. CDR3 size: 14 residues. V was cut by 7 bases and J by 4 bases, with 16 bases left in between. Germline CDR1 is MNHEY and CDR2 is SVGEGT. The CDR3 DNA reads as TGTGCCAGCAACCCTGGGGAGGGCTTCACTGAAGCTTTCTTT. Amino acids: CASNPGEGFTEAFF.

A single count supports this clone. The V gene is TRBV5-1, the J gene TRBJ2-3; D not certain. Germline V gene sequence: CDR1 SGHRS, CDR2 YFSETQ. The CDR3 is 14 amino acids. V dropped 2 bases and J dropped 0 bases, with 7 bases sitting between them. Written as DNA, the CDR3 is TGCGCCAGCAGCTTTGATCAGAGCACAGATACGCAGTATTTT. Its protein product is CASSFDQSTDTQYF.

The chain has TRBV27 and TRBJ1-1, with TRBD1 as a possible D gene (5 bases). The germline V gene has CDR1 MNHEY and CDR2 SMNVEV (reference sequence). Trimming left V 8 bases short and J 3 bases short, with 31 bases between. The CDR3 runs 19 residues. The CDR3 region is CASGPQLGGFQTRYTEAFF. CDR3 bases: TGTGCCAGCGGACCGCAGCTCGGGGGTTTTCAGACGAGGTACACTGAAGCTTTCTTT.

The chain couples TRBV6-6 to TRBJ2-2; 8 bases align to TRBD1. Germline CDR1 MNHNY, CDR2 SVGAGI (reference sequence). Losses at the gene ends were 7 bases for V and 6 bases for J; bases not matched to a gene: 10. CDR3 size: 15 residues. CDR3 bases: TGTGCCAGCACTATACAGGGGGGCCGGGCCGGGGAGCTGTTTTTT. Translating gives CASTIQGGRAGELFF.

This clone appeared a few times. This chain links TRBV27 with TRBJ2-7, with D maybe TRBD1 (5 bases). Trimming pared 6 bases from V and 0 bases from J, leaving 15 bases between. Germline CDR1 and CDR2: MNHEY and SMNVEV (reference sequence). The CDR3 contains 15 residues. CDR3 region: CASSLGALSSYEQYF. The CDR3 nucleotides read TGTGCCAGCAGCCTAGGGGCCCTGAGCTCCTACGAGCAGTACTTC.

V usage is TRBV5-4 and J usage is TRBJ2-5; D might be TRBD2 (5 bases). With 4 bases removed from V and 1 base from J, the gap between germline ends came to 8 bases. This CDR3 spans 13 amino acids. Germline assignment: CDR1 SGHNT and CDR2 YYREEE (reference sequence). Written as DNA, the CDR3 is TGTGCCAGCAGCGGGGAGCTCCAAGAGACCCAGTACTTC. This codes for CASSGELQETQYF.

This chain connects TRBV27 to TRBJ1-2; 7 bases line up with TRBD1. Germline trimming cut 5 bases from V and 1 base from J; bases unmatched to any gene: 7. The CDR3 runs 15 residues. CDR1 and CDR2 from the germline V gene are MNHEY and SMNVEV (reference sequence). The CDR3: CASSPWTGDNYGYTF. The CDR3 region has the DNA TGTGCCAGCAGTCCCTGGACAGGAGATAACTATGGCTACACCTTC.

The chain is built from TRBV5-1 and TRBJ1-2; 7 nucleotides line up with TRBD1. The germline V gene encodes CDR1 SGHRS and CDR2 YFSETQ. Germline trimming cut 3 bases from V and 2 bases from J; bases unmatched to any gene: 1. CDR3 length: 13 amino acids. This CDR3 is CASSSGQNYGYTF. DNA for the CDR3: TGCGCCAGCAGCTCGGGACAGAACTATGGCTACACCTTC.

The chain recombines TRBV7-6 with TRBJ2-2; TRBD1 aligns across 8 bases. Unmatched junction bases numbered 12, after V lost 4 bases and J lost 8 bases. Germline lookup yields CDR1 SGHVS and CDR2 FNYEAQ. The CDR3 loop spans 16 amino acids. CDR3 amino acids: CASSSTGEVWVGELFF. Written as DNA, the CDR3 is TGTGCCAGCAGCTCGACAGGGGAAGTCTGGGTGGGGGAGCTGTTTTTT.

The rearrangement uses TRBV27 and TRBJ2-7, with D unresolved. The CDR3 runs 13 residues. V was trimmed by 7 bases and J by 0 bases, leaving 10 bases between them. Germline V CDR1 and CDR2: MNHEY, SMNVEV (reference sequence). CDR3 sequence reads: CASTQIGSYEQYF. CDR3 in DNA: TGTGCCAGCACCCAAATCGGCTCCTACGAGCAGTACTTC.

The J gene is TRBJ1-1, the V gene TRBV5-1, with unresolved D. Trimming took off 0 bases at V and 7 bases at J, with 16 bases between the two ends. This CDR3 region has 15 residues. CDR1 and CDR2 from the germline V gene are SGHRS and YFSETQ. CDR3 bases: TGCGCCAGCAGCTTGGGCGGAGGCGGGATCGGTGAAGCTTTCTTT. Amino acids: CASSLGGGGIGEAFF.